A selection of T cell receptor beta chains follows, all from one sample in a study of shared clonotypes between healthy human individuals. The protocol was immunoSEQ multiplex PCR, while the TCRdb copy is restricted to in-frame clones and leaves out a portion. The sample includes about 2,500,000 clones, just over 90% seen only once; the top ten take around 0.14%. The sequenced material came from naive CD4+ T cells sorted from blood. All receptors come from a man aged 18 to 30 in good health. The CDR3 runs from the conserved cysteine through the conserved F or W. A D gene is named only where the DNA matches it firmly. The size field is filled for only some rows; it gives once, few, many or a size class.

clone_size j_call v_call d_call cdr3_aa cdr3_nt
- TRBJ1-1 TRBV6-5 - CASTKRWVTEAFF TGTGCCAGCACCAAGAGGTGGGTCACTGAAGCTTTCTTT
- TRBJ1-1 TRBV7-9 - CASSSGFMNTEAFF TGTGCCAGCAGCTCAGGGTTCATGAACACTGAAGCTTTCTTT
- TRBJ2-5 TRBV10-1 TRBD2 CASSELTRKILIAGNLQETQYF TGCGCCAGCAGTGAACTGACACGAAAAATACTTATAGCGGGAAACTTACAAGAGACCCAGTACTTC
- TRBJ2-5 TRBV5-4 TRBD2 CASSTGTSGGAARETQYF TGTGCCAGCAGCACCGGGACTAGCGGGGGGGCCGCGAGAGAGACCCAGTACTTC
- TRBJ1-2 TRBV5-4 - CASSLDRVRGDGYTF TGTGCCAGCAGCTTGGACAGGGTAAGGGGTGATGGCTACACCTTC
once TRBJ2-3 TRBV29-1 - CSVGVYTDTQYF TGCAGCGTTGGAGTTTACACAGATACGCAGTATTTT
once TRBJ2-2 TRBV7-8 TRBD1 CASSPRDRRTGELFF TGTGCCAGCAGCCCCCGGGACAGACGGACCGGGGAGCTGTTTTTT
- TRBJ2-1 TRBV14 - CASSPPGLLKGNEQFF TGTGCCAGCAGCCCCCCGGGACTCCTAAAGGGTAATGAGCAGTTCTTC
- TRBJ2-1 TRBV10-2 TRBD2 CAAGGTDYNEQFF TGCGCCGCCGGGGGGACGGATTACAATGAGCAGTTCTTC
once TRBJ2-3 TRBV11-2 - CASSGDEYTDTQYF TGTGCCAGCAGCGGCGATGAGTACACAGATACGCAGTATTTT
once TRBJ2-5 TRBV9 TRBD1 CASSVATGGPQETQYF TGTGCCAGCAGCGTAGCGACAGGGGGGCCCCAAGAGACCCAGTACTTC
- TRBJ1-3 TRBV18 TRBD1 CASSPLGQGVSGNTIYF TGTGCCAGCTCACCACTTGGACAGGGAGTCTCTGGAAACACCATATATTTT
- TRBJ2-5 TRBV9 TRBD1 CASSVNTGVQETQYF TGTGCCAGCAGCGTAAATACAGGGGTCCAAGAGACCCAGTACTTC
- TRBJ1-2 TRBV6-5 TRBD1 CASSLQGAGYGYTF TGTGCCAGCAGTTTACAGGGGGCTGGGTATGGCTACACCTTC